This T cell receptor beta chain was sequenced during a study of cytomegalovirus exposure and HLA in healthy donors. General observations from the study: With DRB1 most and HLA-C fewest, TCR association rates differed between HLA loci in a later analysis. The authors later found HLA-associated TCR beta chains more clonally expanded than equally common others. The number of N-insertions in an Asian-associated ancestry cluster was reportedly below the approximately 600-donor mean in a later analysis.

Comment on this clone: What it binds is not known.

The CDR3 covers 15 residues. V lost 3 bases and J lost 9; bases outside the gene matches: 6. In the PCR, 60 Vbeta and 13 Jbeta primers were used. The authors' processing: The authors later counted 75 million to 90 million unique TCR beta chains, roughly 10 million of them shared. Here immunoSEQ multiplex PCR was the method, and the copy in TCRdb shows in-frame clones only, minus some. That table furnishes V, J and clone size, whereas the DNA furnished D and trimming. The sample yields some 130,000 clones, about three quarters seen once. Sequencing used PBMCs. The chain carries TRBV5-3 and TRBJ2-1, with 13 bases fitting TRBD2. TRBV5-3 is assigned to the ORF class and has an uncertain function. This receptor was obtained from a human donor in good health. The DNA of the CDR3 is TGTGCCAGAAGCTGGACTAGCGGGGGCCTTTGTGAGCAGTTCTTC. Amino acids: CARSWTSGGLCEQFF.